Listed here is a single T cell receptor (beta chain). Donors were healthy HIV-negative adults without recently reported acute infections or vaccinations. CD45RO+ cells plus CCR7-negative CD45RA+ TemRA cells formed CD8 memory. Using immunoSEQ multiplex PCR, the repertoire was profiled, and TCRdb retains in-frame clones only, with some absent. This table holds approximately 400,000 clones, roughly 96% found once. This entry belongs to a study of shared clonotypes between healthy human individuals. This TCR came from a man aged 25 to 40 in good health. Sequencing input: memory CD8+ T cells sorted from blood. Described subset: CD45RO+ cells pooled with CCR7-negative TemRA cells.

This chain's CDR3 is CSVDWSGGRGYNEQFF. The CDR3, as DNA: TGCAGCGTTGACTGGTCAGGGGGCAGGGGGTACAATGAGCAGTTCTTC. The gene calls are TRBV29-1 and TRBJ2-1, with 8 bases that match TRBD1. The CDR3 totals 16 residues. Germline CDR1 SQVTM, CDR2 ANQGSEA. J was trimmed by 4 bases and V by 3 bases; bases with no gene match: 11.